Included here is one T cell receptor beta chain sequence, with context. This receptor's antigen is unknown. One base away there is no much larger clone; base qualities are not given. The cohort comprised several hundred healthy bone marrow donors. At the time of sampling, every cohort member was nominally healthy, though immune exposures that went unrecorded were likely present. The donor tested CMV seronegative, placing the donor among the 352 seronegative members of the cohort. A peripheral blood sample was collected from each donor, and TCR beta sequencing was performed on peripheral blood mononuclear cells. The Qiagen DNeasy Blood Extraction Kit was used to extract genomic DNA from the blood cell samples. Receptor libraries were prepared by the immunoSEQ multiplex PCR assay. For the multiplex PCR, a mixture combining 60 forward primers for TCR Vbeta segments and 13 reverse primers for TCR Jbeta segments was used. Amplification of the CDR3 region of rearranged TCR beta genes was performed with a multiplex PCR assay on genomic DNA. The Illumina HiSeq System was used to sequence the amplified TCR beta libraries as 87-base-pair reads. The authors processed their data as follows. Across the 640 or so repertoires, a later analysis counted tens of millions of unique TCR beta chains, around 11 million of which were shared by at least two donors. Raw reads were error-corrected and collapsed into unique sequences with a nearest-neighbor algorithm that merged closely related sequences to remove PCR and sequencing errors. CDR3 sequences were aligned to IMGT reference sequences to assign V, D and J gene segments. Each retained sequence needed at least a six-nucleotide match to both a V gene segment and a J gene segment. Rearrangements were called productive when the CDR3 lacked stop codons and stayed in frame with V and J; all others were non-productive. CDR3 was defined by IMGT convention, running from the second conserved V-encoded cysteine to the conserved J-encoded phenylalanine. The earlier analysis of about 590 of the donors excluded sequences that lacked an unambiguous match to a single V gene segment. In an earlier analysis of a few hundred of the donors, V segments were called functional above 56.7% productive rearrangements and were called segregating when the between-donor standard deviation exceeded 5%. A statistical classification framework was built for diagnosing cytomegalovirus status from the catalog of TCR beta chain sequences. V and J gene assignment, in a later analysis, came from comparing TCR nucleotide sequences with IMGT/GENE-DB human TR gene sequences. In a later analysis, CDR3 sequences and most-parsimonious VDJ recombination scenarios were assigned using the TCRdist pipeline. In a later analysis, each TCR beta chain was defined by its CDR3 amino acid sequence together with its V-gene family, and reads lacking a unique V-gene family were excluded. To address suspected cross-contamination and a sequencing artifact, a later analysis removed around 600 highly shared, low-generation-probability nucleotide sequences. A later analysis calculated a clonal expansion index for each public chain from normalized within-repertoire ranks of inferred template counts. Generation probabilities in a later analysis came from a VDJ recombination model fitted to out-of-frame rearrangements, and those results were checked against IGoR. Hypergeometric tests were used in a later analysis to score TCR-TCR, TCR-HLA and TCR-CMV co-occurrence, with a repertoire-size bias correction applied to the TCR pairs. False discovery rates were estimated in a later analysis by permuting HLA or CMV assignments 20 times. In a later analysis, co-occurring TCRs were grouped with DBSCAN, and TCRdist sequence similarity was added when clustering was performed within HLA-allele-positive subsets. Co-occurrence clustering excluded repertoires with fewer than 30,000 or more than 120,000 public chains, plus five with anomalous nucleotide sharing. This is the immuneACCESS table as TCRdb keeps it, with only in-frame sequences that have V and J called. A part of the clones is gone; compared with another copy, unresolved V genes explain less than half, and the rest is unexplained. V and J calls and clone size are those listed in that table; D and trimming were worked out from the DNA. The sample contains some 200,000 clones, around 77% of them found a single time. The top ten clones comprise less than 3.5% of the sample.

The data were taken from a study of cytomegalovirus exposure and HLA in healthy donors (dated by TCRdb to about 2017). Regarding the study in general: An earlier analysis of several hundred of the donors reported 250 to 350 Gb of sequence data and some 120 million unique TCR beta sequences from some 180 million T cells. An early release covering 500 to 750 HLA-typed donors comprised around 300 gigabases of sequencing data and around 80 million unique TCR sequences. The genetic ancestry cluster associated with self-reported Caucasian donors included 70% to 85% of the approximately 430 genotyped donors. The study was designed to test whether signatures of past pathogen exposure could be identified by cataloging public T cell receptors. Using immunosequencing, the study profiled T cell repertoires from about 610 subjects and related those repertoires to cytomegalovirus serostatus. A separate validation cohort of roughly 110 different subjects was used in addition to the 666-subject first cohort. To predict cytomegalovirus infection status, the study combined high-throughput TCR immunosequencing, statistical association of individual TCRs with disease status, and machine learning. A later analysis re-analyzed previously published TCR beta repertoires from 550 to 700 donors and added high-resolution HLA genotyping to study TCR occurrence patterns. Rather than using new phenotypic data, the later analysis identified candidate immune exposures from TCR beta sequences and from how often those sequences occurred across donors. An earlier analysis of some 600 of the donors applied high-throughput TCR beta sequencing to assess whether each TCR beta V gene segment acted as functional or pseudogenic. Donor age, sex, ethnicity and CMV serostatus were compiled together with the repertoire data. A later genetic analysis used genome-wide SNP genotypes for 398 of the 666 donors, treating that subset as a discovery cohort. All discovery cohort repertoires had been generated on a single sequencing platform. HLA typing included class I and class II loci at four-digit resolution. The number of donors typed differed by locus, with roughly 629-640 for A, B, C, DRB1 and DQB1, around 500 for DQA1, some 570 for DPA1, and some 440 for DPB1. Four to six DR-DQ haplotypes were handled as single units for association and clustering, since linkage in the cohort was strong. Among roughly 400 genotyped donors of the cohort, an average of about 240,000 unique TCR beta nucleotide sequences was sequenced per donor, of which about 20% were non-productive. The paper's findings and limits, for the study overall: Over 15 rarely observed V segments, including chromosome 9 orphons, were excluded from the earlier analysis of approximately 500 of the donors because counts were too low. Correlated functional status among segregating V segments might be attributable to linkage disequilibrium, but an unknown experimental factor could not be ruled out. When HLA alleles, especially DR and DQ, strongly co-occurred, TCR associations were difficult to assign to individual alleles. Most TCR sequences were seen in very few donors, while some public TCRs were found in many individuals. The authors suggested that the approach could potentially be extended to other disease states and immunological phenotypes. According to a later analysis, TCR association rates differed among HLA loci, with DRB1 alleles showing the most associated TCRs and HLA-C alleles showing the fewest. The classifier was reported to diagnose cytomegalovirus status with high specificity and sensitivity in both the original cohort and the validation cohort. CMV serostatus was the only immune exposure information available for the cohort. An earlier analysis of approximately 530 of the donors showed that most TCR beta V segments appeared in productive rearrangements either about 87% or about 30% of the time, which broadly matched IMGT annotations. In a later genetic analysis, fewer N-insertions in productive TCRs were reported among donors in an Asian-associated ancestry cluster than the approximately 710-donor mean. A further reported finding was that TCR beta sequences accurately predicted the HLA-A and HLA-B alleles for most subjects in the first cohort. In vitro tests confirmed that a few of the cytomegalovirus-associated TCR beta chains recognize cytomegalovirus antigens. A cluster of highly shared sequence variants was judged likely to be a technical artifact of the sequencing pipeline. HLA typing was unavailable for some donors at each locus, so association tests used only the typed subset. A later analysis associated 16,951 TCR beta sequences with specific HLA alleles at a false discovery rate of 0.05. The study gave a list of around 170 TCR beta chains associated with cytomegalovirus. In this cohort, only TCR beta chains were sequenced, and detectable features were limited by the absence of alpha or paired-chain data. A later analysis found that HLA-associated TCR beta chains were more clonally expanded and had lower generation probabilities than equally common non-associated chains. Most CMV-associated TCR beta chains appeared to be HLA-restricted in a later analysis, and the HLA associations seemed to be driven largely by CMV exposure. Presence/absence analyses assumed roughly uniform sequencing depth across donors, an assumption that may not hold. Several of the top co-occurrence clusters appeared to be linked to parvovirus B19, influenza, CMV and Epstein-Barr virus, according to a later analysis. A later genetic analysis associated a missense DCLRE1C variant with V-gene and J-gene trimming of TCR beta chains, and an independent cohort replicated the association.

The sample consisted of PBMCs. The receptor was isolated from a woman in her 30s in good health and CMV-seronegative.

The DNA is TGTGCCAGCAGCAAAGAATCAGAACAGACGAAATACGAGCAGTACTTC. Translated, this is CASSKESEQTKYEQYF. The chain employs TRBV21-1 and TRBJ2-7; the tabulated D call, TRBD1, remains unverified against the DNA. TRBV21-1 is given as a pseudogene. Including the terminal cysteine and phenylalanine, the CDR3 comprises 16 residues. CDR3 DNA is the only sequence kept; it has 48 bases, read in frame from the first base.